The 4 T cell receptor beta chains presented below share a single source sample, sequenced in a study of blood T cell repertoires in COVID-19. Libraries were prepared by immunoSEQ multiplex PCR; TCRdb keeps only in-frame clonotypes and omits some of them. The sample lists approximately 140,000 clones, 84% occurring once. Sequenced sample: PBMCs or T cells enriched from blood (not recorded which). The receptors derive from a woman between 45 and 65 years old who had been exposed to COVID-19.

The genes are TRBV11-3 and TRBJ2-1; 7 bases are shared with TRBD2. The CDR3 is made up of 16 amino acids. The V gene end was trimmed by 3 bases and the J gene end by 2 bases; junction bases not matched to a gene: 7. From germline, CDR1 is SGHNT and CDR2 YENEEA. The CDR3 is CASSLGGRGAYNEQFF. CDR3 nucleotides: TGTGCCAGCAGCTTGGGAGGTCGGGGGGCCTACAATGAGCAGTTCTTC.

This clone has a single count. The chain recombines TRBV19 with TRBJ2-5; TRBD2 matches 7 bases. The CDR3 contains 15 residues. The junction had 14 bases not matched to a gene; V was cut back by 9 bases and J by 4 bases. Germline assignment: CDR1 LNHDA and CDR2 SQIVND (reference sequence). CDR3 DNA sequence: TGTGCCAGCAAGGGGAGGGGCCCCTGGGGAGAGACCCAGTACTTC. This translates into CASKGRGPWGETQYF.

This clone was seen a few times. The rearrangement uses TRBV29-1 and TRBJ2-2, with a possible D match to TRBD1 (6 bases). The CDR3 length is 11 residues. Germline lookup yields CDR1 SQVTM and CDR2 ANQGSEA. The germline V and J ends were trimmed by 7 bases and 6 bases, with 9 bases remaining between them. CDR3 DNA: TGCAGCGCTGGGACATCCGGGGAGCTGTTTTTT. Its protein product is CSAGTSGELFF.

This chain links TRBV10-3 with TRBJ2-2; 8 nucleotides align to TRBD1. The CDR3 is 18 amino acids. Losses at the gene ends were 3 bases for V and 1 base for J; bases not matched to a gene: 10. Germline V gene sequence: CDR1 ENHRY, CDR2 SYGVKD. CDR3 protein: CAISDTRPDRGNTGELFF. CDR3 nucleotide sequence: TGTGCCATCAGTGATACGAGACCAGACAGGGGGAACACCGGGGAGCTGTTTTTT.